The sequence of this T cell receptor beta chain was determined in a study of blood T cell repertoires in COVID-19. Trimming removed 0 bases at V and 2 bases at J, with 9 bases between. This CDR3 is 15 amino acids long. Germline CDR1 reads SGDLS; CDR2 reads YYNGEE. Authors' analysis steps: Amplification from reference gene primers served as the basis for estimated nucleated cell counts. Some clones are missing from TCRdb's copy, which holds only in-frame ones; the method was immunoSEQ multiplex PCR. For V, J and clone size, that table is used; D and trimming come from the DNA. The profile shows about 300,000 clones, 90% of them singletons. Assignment of participants to cohorts was predicated upon participant-reported clinical history. The recovered donors of Cohort 3 showed two negative PCRs, clearance, or symptom resolution.

Sequencing was carried out using PBMCs or T cells enriched from blood (not recorded which). This clonotype was sampled from a woman aged 25 to 39 who had recovered from COVID-19. The chain has TRBV9 and TRBJ1-5; D remains unclear. Here the CDR3 reads CASSVGSGGNQPQHF. CDR3 coding DNA: TGTGCCAGCAGCGTAGGGTCGGGAGGCAATCAGCCCCAGCATTTT.